A single sample gave rise to the 18 T cell receptor beta chains below, sequenced in a study of shared clonotypes between healthy human individuals. TCRdb's copy holds only in-frame clones and misses some; the assay was immunoSEQ multiplex PCR. The data contain millions of clones, more than 80% of them singletons. What was sequenced was naive CD4+ T cells sorted from blood. Subset indicated: CD45RA+ positively selected. All receptors derive from a man younger than 30 in good health.

The chain recombines TRBV30 with TRBJ1-1, with 7 bases that match TRBD1. Trimming took 0 bases from V and 7 from J; bases not matched to a gene: 11. Looked up from germline, CDR1 is GTSNPN and CDR2 is SVGIG (reference sequence). This CDR3 comprises 15 residues. The CDR3 nucleotides are TGTGCCTGGAGTGTATTAGGGGGCAGGGGACATGAAGCTTTCTTT. Translation gives CAWSVLGGRGHEAFF. Filled out from reference TRBV30 and TRBJ1-1, the complete variable domain reads SQTIHQWPATLVQPVGSPLSLECTVEGTSNPNLYWYRQAAGRGLQLLFYSVGIGQISSEVPQNLSASRPQDRQFILSSKKLLLSDSGFYLCAWSVLGGRGHEAFFGQGTRLTVV.

V is TRBV6-4 and J is TRBJ1-1; the match to TRBD1 covers 8 bases. The J segment lost 7 bases and the V segment lost 6 bases, leaving 7 bases of the junction unmatched. Germline V lookup: CDR1 MRHNA, CDR2 SNTAGT. CDR3 size: 13 residues. In DNA form, the CDR3 reads TGTGCCAGCAGCCGCTGGACAGGGTTTGAAGCTTTCTTT. Protein sequence: CASSRWTGFEAFF.

The chain has TRBV5-6 and TRBJ2-7; D is uncertain. The V end was cut by 1 base, the J end by 0 bases, with 14 bases between. The CDR3 spans 16 residues. From germline, CDR1 is SGHDT and CDR2 YYEEEE. Here the CDR3 DNA reads TGTGCCAGCAGCTTGTTGGCAGGTCCTAGCTCCTACGAGCAGTACTTC. Translated, it gives CASSLLAGPSSYEQYF.

This chain uses TRBV30 with TRBJ1-6; TRBD1 agrees at 9 bases. The CDR3 length is 14 residues. Germline lookup yields CDR1 GTSNPN and CDR2 SVGIG (reference sequence). J was trimmed by 9 bases and V by 2 bases; bases with no gene match: 5. CDR3 protein: CAWSSGTGSSPLHF. The CDR3, as DNA: TGTGCCTGGAGTTCCGGGACAGGGTCTTCACCCCTCCACTTT.

The chain employs TRBV19 and TRBJ2-1; the D gene is possibly TRBD2 (6 bases). CDR1 and CDR2 (germline): LNHDA, SQIVND (reference sequence). Trimming cost V 3 bases and J 1 base, with 16 bases left between them. The CDR3 length is 17 residues. CDR3 region: CASSMGLAGLSYNEQFF. CDR3 DNA: TGTGCCAGTAGTATGGGCTTGGCGGGATTGTCCTACAATGAGCAGTTCTTC.

The chain joins TRBV2 to TRBJ1-5, with 8 bases identical to TRBD1. The CDR3 covers 17 residues. V was clipped by 0 bases and J by 1 base; unmatched bases: 5. CDR1 and CDR2 from the germline V gene are SNHLY and FYNNEI. Here the CDR3 DNA reads TGTGCCAGCAGTGAAGCGGGGTGGGACAGGAGCAATCAGCCCCAGCATTTT. The encoded protein is CASSEAGWDRSNQPQHF.

The chain recombines TRBV11-2 with TRBJ1-2; the D is unclear. V shed 2 bases and J shed 8 bases, with 18 bases lying between them. The germline gives CDR1 SGHAT, CDR2 FQNNGV. The CDR3 sequence is 15 residues long. The CDR3 reads CASSLRAEAVGGYTF. The DNA for the CDR3 is TGTGCCAGCAGCTTACGGGCAGAAGCGGTTGGCGGCTACACCTTC.

The rearrangement links TRBV5-1 to TRBJ2-2, with D perhaps given as TRBD1 or TRBD2 (5 bases each). Trimming shortened V by 3 bases and J by 7 bases, and 10 bases separated the two germline ends. CDR3 size: 13 residues. Germline assignment: CDR1 SGHRS and CDR2 YFSETQ. CDR3 in DNA: TGCGCCAGCAGCTCTCAGGGAGTCGGGGAGCTGTTTTTT. This sequence encodes CASSSQGVGELFF.

The V gene is TRBV27, the J gene TRBJ1-1; 8 bases line up with TRBD1. Germline CDR1 reads MNHEY; CDR2 reads SMNVEV (reference sequence). J lost 6 bases, V lost 3 bases, and 9 bases had no gene match. This CDR3 is 15 amino acids long. CDR3 in DNA: TGTGCCAGCAGTTTGGGGTACACAGGGGGGTCTGAAGCTTTCTTT. Translation: CASSLGYTGGSEAFF.

The chain combines TRBV7-3 with TRBJ2-1; weak D call: TRBD1 (6 bases). This CDR3 contains 16 residues. The V end was cut by 5 bases, the J end by 2 bases, with 16 bases between. CDR1 and CDR2 from the germline V gene are SGHTA and FQGTGA. CDR3 protein: CASSPTGTMTYNEQFF. The CDR3 region has the DNA TGTGCCAGCAGCCCAACCGGGACAATGACCTACAATGAGCAGTTCTTC.

Note on this clone: Other nucleotide sequences in the sample specify the same CDR3. V and J are TRBV5-1 and TRBJ2-3; no definite D call. The CDR3 runs 13 residues. From germline, CDR1 is SGHRS and CDR2 YFSETQ. The V and J ends lost 3 bases and 3 bases respectively, with 8 bases between them. CDR3 nucleotide sequence: TGCGCCAGCAGCTCTTTATCTACAGATACGCAGTATTTT. This encodes CASSSLSTDTQYF.

This clone was seen a few times. The same CDR3 also results from other DNA sequences found in this sample. As DNA, the CDR3 is TGTGCCAGCAGTTCCTCCTATGGCTACACCTTC. It encodes CASSSSYGYTF. V and J are TRBV28 and TRBJ1-2; no firm D call. CDR3 size: 11 residues. Looked up from germline, CDR1 is MDHEN and CDR2 is SYDVKM. Trimming shortened V by 4 bases and J by 4 bases, and 4 bases separated the two germline ends.

V and J are TRBV7-2 and TRBJ1-6, with TRBD1 identical over 8 bases. The CDR3 is 16 amino acids. CDR1 and CDR2 (germline): SGHTA, FQGNSA. V lost 2 bases, J lost 10 bases, and 10 bases stayed unmatched. The CDR3 coding sequence is TGTGCCAGCAGCTTAACGGGGGGGACAGGAGGATCACCCCTCCACTTT. Its translation: CASSLTGGTGGSPLHF. Filled out from reference TRBV7-2 and TRBJ1-6, the complete variable domain reads GAGVSQSPSNKVTEKGKDVELRCDPISGHTALYWYRQSLGQGLEFLIYFQGNSAPDKSGLPSDRFSAERTGGSVSTLTIQRTQQEDSAVYLCASSLTGGTGGSPLHFGNGTRLTVT.

The chain has TRBV20-1 and TRBJ2-1; D unresolved. This CDR3 has 11 amino acids. Looked up from germline, CDR1 is DFQATT and CDR2 is SNEGSKA (reference sequence). The ends were cut back, 3 bases at V and 10 bases at J, with 10 bases in the middle. The CDR3: CSASLTLEQFF. DNA of the CDR3: TGCAGTGCTAGTTTAACGTTGGAGCAGTTCTTC.

The chain joins TRBV10-3 to TRBJ2-5; D is possibly TRBD2 (6 bases). The CDR3 consists of 17 residues. V was shortened by 5 bases and J by 2 bases, with 21 bases between the two germline ends. The V gene's germline CDR1 is ENHRY and CDR2 SYGVKD. The CDR3 DNA is TGTGCCATCAGTTCGGAAAGCGGGCGGATACCACAAGAGACCCAGTACTTC. As protein: CAISSESGRIPQETQYF.

V gene TRBV7-9 combines with J gene TRBJ2-7; D is possibly TRBD2 (6 bases). CDR3 length: 13 amino acids. The V gene lost 1 base and the J gene lost 12 bases, with 16 bases spanning the gap. Per the germline V gene, CDR1 is SEHNR and CDR2 is FQNEAQ (reference sequence). The CDR3 sequence: CASSLGRDSRSYF. The CDR3 bases are TGTGCCAGCAGCTTAGGACGGGACTCCCGTTCGTACTTC.

As concerns this clone: The junction departs from the called germline gene at one end, perhaps through a read error. V and J are TRBV6-1 and TRBJ2-2, with 9 bases matching TRBD2. Germline CDR1 is MNHNS and CDR2 is SASEGT. The CDR3 is 16 amino acids. DNA for the CDR3: TGTGCCAGCAGCGAAGCGGGAGGTGGGTACACCGGGGAGCTGTTTTTT. Translated, it gives CASSEAGGGYTGELFF.

V and J are TRBV6-5 and TRBJ2-7; tentative D call: TRBD1 (5 bases). Trimming removed 0 bases from V and 0 bases from J, with 9 bases in between. The germline V gene encodes CDR1 MNHEY and CDR2 SVGAGI. The length of the CDR3 is 15 residues. The CDR3 region is CASSYSPDSSYEQYF. The CDR3 DNA is TGTGCCAGCAGTTACTCGCCAGACAGCTCCTACGAGCAGTACTTC.